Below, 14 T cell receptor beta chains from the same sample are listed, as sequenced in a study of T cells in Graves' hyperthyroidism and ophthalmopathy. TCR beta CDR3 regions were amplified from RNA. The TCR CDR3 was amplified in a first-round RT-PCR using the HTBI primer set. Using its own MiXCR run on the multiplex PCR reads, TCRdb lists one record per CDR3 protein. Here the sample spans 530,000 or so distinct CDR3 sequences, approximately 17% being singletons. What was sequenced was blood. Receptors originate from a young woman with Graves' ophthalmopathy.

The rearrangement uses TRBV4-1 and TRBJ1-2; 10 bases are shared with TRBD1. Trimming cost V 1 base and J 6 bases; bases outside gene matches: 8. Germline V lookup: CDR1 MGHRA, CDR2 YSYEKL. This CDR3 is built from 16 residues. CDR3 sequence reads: CASSQAPGQGMDGYTF. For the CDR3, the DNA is TGCGCCAGCAGCCAAGCCCCGGGACAGGGGATGGATGGCTACACCTTC.

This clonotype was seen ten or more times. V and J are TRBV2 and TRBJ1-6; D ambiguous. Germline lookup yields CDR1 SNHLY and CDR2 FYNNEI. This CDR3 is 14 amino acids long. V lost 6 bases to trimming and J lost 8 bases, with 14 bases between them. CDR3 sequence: CASRRAAEDSPLHF. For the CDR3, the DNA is TGTGCCAGCAGGCGGGCCGCGGAGGATTCACCCCTCCACTTT. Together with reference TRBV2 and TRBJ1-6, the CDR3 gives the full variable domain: EPEVTQTPSHQVTQMGQEVILRCVPISNHLYFYWYRQILGQKVEFLVSFYNNEISEKSEIFDDQFSVERPDGSNFTLKIRSTKLEDSAMYFCASRRAAEDSPLHFGNGTRLTVT.

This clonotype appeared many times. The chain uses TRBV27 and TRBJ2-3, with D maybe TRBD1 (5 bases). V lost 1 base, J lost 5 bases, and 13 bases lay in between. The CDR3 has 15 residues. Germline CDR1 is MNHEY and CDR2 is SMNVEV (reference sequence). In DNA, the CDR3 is TGTGCCAGCAGTTTATTAGGGGCCAGGGAAGATACGCAGTATTTT. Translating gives CASSLLGAREDTQYF.

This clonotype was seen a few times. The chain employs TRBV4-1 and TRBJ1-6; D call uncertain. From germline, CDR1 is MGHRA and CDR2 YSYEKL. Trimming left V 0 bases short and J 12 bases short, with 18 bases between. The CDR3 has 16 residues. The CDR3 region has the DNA TGCGCCAGCAGCCAAGATGCAGAGGCGCGTTTTCAACCCCTCCACTTT. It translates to CASSQDAEARFQPLHF.

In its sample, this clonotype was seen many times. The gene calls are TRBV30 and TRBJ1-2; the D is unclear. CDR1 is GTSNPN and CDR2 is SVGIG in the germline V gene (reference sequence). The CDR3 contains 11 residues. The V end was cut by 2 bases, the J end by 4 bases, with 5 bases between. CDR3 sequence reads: CAWSNAYGYTF. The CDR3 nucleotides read TGTGCCTGGAGTAACGCCTATGGCTACACCTTC.

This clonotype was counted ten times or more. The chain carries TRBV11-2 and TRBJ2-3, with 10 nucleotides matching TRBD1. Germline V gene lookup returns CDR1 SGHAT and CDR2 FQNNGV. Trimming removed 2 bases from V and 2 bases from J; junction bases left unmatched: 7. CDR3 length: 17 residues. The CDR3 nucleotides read TGTGCCAGCAGCTTAACGGGGACAGGGGAGTCCACAGATACGCAGTATTTT. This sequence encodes CASSLTGTGESTDTQYF.

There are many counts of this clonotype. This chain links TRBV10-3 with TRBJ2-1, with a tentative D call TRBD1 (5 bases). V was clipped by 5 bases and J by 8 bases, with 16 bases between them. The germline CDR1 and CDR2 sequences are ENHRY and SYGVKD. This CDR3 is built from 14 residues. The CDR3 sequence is CAISTLALGDEQFF. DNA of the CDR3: TGTGCCATCAGTACCTTAGCCCTAGGGGATGAGCAGTTCTTC.

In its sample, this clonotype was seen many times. CDR3: CASKTRPNTEAFF. The CDR3 DNA is TGTGCCAGCAAAACTCGACCGAACACTGAAGCTTTCTTT. This chain uses TRBV12-3 or TRBV12-4 with TRBJ1-1, with D hard to call. V was shortened by 7 bases and J by 1 base, with 10 bases between the two germline ends. This CDR3 region has 13 residues.

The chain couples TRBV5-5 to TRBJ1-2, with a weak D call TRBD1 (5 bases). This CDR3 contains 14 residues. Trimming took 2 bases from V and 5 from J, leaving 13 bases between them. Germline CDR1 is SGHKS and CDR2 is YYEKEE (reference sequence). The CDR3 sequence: CASSLQDFGYGYTF. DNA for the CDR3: TGTGCCAGCAGCTTACAGGATTTTGGTTATGGCTACACCTTC.

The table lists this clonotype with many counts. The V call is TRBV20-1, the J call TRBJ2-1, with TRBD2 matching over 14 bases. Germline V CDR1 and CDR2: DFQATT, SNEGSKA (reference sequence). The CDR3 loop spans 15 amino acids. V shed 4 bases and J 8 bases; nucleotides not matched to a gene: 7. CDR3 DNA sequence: TGCAGTGCTATCTCGACTAGCGGGGGGGGTTATGAGCAGTTCTTC. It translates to CSAISTSGGGYEQFF.

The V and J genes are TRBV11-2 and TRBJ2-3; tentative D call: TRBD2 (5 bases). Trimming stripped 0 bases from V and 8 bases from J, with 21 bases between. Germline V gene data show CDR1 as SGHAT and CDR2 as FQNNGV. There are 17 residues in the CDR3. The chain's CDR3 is CASSLDRQALALGTQYF. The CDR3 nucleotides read TGTGCCAGCAGCTTAGATCGCCAGGCCCTAGCTCTAGGTACGCAGTATTTT. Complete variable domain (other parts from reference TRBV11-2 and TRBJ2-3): EAGVAQSPRYKIIEKRQSVAFWCNPISGHATLYWYQQILGQGPKLLIQFQNNGVVDDSQLPKDRFSAERLKGVDSTLKIQPAKLEDSAVYLCASSLDRQALALGTQYFGPGTRLTVL.

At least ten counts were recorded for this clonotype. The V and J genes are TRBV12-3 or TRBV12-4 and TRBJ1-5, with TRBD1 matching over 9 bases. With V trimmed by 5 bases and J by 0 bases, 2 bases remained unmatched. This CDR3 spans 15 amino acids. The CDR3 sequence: CASSTTGGSNQPQHF. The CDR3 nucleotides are TGTGCCAGCAGTACGACAGGGGGTAGCAATCAGCCCCAGCATTTT.

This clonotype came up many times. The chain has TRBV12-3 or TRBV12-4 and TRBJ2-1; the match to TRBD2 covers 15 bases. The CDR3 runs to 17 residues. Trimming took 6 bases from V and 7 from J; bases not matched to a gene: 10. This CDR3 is CASSPGLAGGWRNEQFF. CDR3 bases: TGTGCCAGCAGCCCGGGACTAGCGGGAGGATGGAGGAATGAGCAGTTCTTC.

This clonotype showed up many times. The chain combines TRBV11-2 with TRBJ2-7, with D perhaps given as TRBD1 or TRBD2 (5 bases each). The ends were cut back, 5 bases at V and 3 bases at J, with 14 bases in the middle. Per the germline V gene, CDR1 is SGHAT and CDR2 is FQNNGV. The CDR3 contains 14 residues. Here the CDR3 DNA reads TGTGCCAGCAGCCCAGGGAGTTCTTTCTACGAGCAGTACTTC. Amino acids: CASSPGSSFYEQYF. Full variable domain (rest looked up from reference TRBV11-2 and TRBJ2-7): EAGVAQSPRYKIIEKRQSVAFWCNPISGHATLYWYQQILGQGPKLLIQFQNNGVVDDSQLPKDRFSAERLKGVDSTLKIQPAKLEDSAVYLCASSPGSSFYEQYFGPGTRLTVT.